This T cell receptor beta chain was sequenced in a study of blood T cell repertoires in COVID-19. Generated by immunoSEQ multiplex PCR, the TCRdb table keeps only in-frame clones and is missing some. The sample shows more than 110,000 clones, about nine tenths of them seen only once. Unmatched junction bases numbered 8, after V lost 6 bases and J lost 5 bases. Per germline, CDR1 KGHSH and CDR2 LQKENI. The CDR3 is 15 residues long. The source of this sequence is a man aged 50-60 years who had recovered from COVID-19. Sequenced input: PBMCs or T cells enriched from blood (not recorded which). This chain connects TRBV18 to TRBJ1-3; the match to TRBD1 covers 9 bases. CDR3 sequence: CASSELQGARNTIYF. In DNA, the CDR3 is TGTGCCAGCTCGGAATTACAGGGGGCCAGAAACACCATATATTTT.